The next 31 T cell receptor beta chains were all read from a single sample in a study of blood T cell repertoires in COVID-19. TCRdb's copy holds only in-frame clones and misses some; the assay was immunoSEQ multiplex PCR. The sample includes about 81,000 clones, approximately 84% of them seen just once. The sample was peripheral blood. These receptors came from a human donor in a cohort sampled during active COVID-19.

CDR3: CASTLLITDTQYF. The DNA for the CDR3 is TGTGCCAGCACCCTACTCATCACAGATACGCAGTATTTT. The V call is TRBV2, the J call TRBJ2-3; no clear D gene. V was clipped by 7 bases and J by 2 bases, with 10 bases between them. CDR1 SNHLY and CDR2 FYNNEI come from the germline V gene. The CDR3 is 13 residues long.

V gene TRBV19 combines with J gene TRBJ2-3; 10 bases align to TRBD1. This CDR3 is built from 16 residues. Germline V gene sequence: CDR1 LNHDA, CDR2 SQIVND (reference sequence). V shed 5 bases, J shed 3 bases, and the junction held 8 bases outside the gene matches. CDR3 amino acids: CASSADRGLGTDTQYF. In DNA, the CDR3 is TGTGCCAGTAGTGCCGACAGGGGGCTTGGGACAGATACGCAGTATTTT. Drawing the rest from reference TRBV19 and TRBJ2-3, the complete variable domain is DGGITQSPKYLFRKEGQNVTLSCEQNLNHDAMYWYRQDPGQGLRLIYYSQIVNDFQKGDIAEGYSVSREKKESFPLTVTSAQKNPTAFYLCASSADRGLGTDTQYFGPGTRLTVL.

The chain carries TRBV10-3 and TRBJ1-3; D is unresolved. Per the germline V gene, CDR1 is ENHRY and CDR2 is SYGVKD. Trimming removed 3 bases at V and 0 bases at J, with 6 bases between. CDR3 size: 14 residues. The CDR3 coding sequence is TGTGCCATCAGTGAACACGTCTCTGGAAACACCATATATTTT. Amino acid sequence: CAISEHVSGNTIYF.

The genes are TRBV5-1 and TRBJ2-7; TRBD2 matches 12 bases. This CDR3 is built from 14 residues. Germline V gene sequence: CDR1 SGHRS, CDR2 YFSETQ. Trimming took 5 bases from V and 3 from J; bases not matched to a gene: 3. The CDR3 nucleotides are TGCGCCAGCAGTAGGACTAGCGGGAACTACGAGCAGTACTTC. Its translation: CASSRTSGNYEQYF.

There are a few counts of this clone. This rearrangement joins TRBV6-4 to TRBJ1-5, with 8 bases lining up with TRBD1. This CDR3 has 14 amino acids. V trimming: 11 bases; J trimming: 1 base; junction bases outside the gene matches: 7. In germline, CDR1 is MRHNA, CDR2 SNTAGT. CDR3 residues: CARRTGRSNQPQHF. As DNA, the CDR3 is TGTGCCCGCCGGACAGGGAGGAGCAATCAGCCCCAGCATTTT.

J is TRBJ2-3 and V is TRBV3-1 (or the pseudogene TRBV3-2); TRBD2 agrees at 12 bases. This CDR3 region has 14 residues. The germline V gene encodes CDR1 LGHDT and CDR2 YNNKEL (reference sequence). J was trimmed by 5 bases and V by 3 bases; bases with no gene match: 0. The CDR3 DNA follows: TGTGCCAGCAGCCAGACTAGCGGGGGAGATACGCAGTATTTT. Translated, it gives CASSQTSGGDTQYF.

The gene calls are TRBV7-2 and TRBJ2-1, with D perhaps matching TRBD1 (5 bases). V was clipped by 3 bases and J by 10 bases, with 10 bases between them. The CDR3 is 12 residues long. In germline, CDR1 is SGHTA, CDR2 FQGNSA. This CDR3 reads CASSLKRTEQFF. In DNA, the CDR3 is TGTGCCAGCAGCTTGAAGAGGACAGAGCAGTTCTTC.

This chain links TRBV6-6 with TRBJ1-6; weak D call: TRBD1 (5 bases). V was shortened by 0 bases and J by 9 bases, with 15 bases between the two germline ends. Germline V gene lookup returns CDR1 MNHNY and CDR2 SVGAGI (reference sequence). This CDR3 has 16 amino acids. This CDR3 is CASSYSSQTGGSPLHF. CDR3 nucleotide sequence: TGTGCCAGCAGTTACTCCTCCCAGACGGGGGGTTCACCCCTCCACTTT.

This clone was counted a single time. This sequence joins TRBV27 and TRBJ2-7; D perhaps matches TRBD2 (6 bases). The germline V gene has CDR1 MNHEY and CDR2 SMNVEV (reference sequence). The CDR3 loop spans 14 amino acids. The ends were cut back, 8 bases at V and 0 bases at J, with 14 bases in the middle. In DNA, the CDR3 is TGTGCCAGCGGACGTAGCGGAAACTCCTACGAGCAGTACTTC. Its translation is CASGRSGNSYEQYF.

The rearrangement uses TRBV7-7 and TRBJ2-1; perhaps TRBD1 as D (6 bases). The CDR3 has 13 residues. Germline CDR1 reads SSHAT; CDR2 reads FNYEAQ (reference sequence). V was pared by 3 bases and J by 8 bases, with 11 bases between. This CDR3 is CASSFEQGHEQFF. Written as DNA, the CDR3 is TGTGCCAGCAGCTTTGAACAGGGACATGAGCAGTTCTTC.

The V and J genes are TRBV29-1 and TRBJ2-5; D is ambiguous. V was shortened by 3 bases and J by 2 bases, with 10 bases between the two germline ends. Germline CDR1 and CDR2: SQVTM and ANQGSEA. The CDR3 contains 13 residues. CDR3 sequence reads: CSVDLQTQETQYF. In DNA form, the CDR3 reads TGCAGCGTTGACCTACAGACACAAGAGACCCAGTACTTC.

This sequence joins TRBV6-5 and TRBJ1-4, with D maybe TRBD1 (6 bases). V was shortened by 2 bases and J by 0 bases, with 7 bases between the two germline ends. Germline V gene lookup returns CDR1 MNHEY and CDR2 SVGAGI. The CDR3 is made up of 15 amino acids. DNA of the CDR3: TGTGCCAGCAGTTACACAGGGACAACTAATGAAAAACTGTTTTTT. This sequence encodes CASSYTGTTNEKLFF.

A single count supports this clone. The rearrangement uses TRBV7-2 and TRBJ1-1; D is perhaps TRBD1 (5 bases). The germline V gene has CDR1 SGHTA and CDR2 FQGNSA. CDR3 length: 17 amino acids. Deletions cut 4 bases from V and 0 bases from J, with 18 bases between. The CDR3 nucleotides are TGTGCCAGCAGCTCTGTTCGACGGACAAGCATGAACACTGAAGCTTTCTTT. As protein: CASSSVRRTSMNTEAFF.

V gene TRBV10-3 combines with J gene TRBJ2-7, with 9 bases aligning to TRBD2. J lost 4 bases, V lost 8 bases, and 6 bases had no gene match. Germline CDR1 ENHRY, CDR2 SYGVKD. The CDR3 runs 13 residues. CDR3 bases: TGTGCCATCGCGAGCGGGGGGAGATACGAGCAGTACTTC. Residues: CAIASGGRYEQYF.

This CDR3 is CASTLGGGGQPQHF. The CDR3 coding sequence is TGTGCCAGCACCTTGGGGGGGGGTGGTCAGCCCCAGCATTTT. The chain uses TRBV6-6 and TRBJ1-5; TRBD1 might be the D (5 bases). The CDR3 covers 14 residues. The germline V and J ends were trimmed by 7 bases and 6 bases, with 16 bases remaining between them. The germline V gene encodes CDR1 MNHNY and CDR2 SVGAGI (reference sequence).

V is TRBV19 and J is TRBJ1-1; perhaps TRBD1 as D (6 bases). V lost 7 bases and J lost 2, with 11 bases in between. The CDR3 covers 13 residues. Germline V lookup: CDR1 LNHDA, CDR2 SQIVND (reference sequence). The CDR3: CASIRGRNTEAFF. CDR3 nucleotide sequence: TGTGCCAGTATCAGGGGTCGAAACACTGAAGCTTTCTTT. The full variable domain, rest sourced from reference TRBV19 and TRBJ1-1, is DGGITQSPKYLFRKEGQNVTLSCEQNLNHDAMYWYRQDPGQGLRLIYYSQIVNDFQKGDIAEGYSVSREKKESFPLTVTSAQKNPTAFYLCASIRGRNTEAFFGQGTRLTVV.

The gene calls are TRBV6-2 or TRBV6-3 and TRBJ2-7; no clear D. Trimming took 2 bases from V and 4 from J, leaving 3 bases between them. This CDR3 has 11 residues. CDR1 and CDR2 from the germline V gene are MNHEY and SVGEGT. The CDR3 nucleotides read TGTGCCAGCAGTTACGAGTACGAGCAGTACTTC. This translates into CASSYEYEQYF.

V is TRBV7-2 and J is TRBJ2-7; 8 bases align to TRBD1. Looked up from germline, CDR1 is SGHTA and CDR2 is FQGNSA. The V gene end was trimmed by 1 base and the J gene end by 4 bases; junction bases not matched to a gene: 9. The CDR3 runs 16 residues. CDR3 protein: CASSLVSPQGVYEQYF. Written as DNA, the CDR3 is TGTGCCAGCAGCTTAGTTTCCCCACAGGGGGTATACGAGCAGTACTTC.

This chain connects TRBV6-1 to TRBJ2-7; 9 bases agree with TRBD1. Germline V gives CDR1 MNHNS, CDR2 SASEGT. The V gene end was trimmed by 3 bases and the J gene end by 4 bases; junction bases not matched to a gene: 4. The CDR3 contains 14 residues. CDR3 sequence reads: CASSDGTGLYEQYF. In DNA, the CDR3 is TGTGCCAGCAGTGACGGGACAGGGTTGTACGAGCAGTACTTC.

This clone was found once. The chain joins TRBV6-5 to TRBJ1-2; D is unclear. Trimming left V 6 bases short and J 2 bases short, with 13 bases between. This CDR3 region has 14 residues. Germline CDR1 and CDR2: MNHEY and SVGAGI. CDR3 protein: CASSLMGGNYGYTF. The CDR3 DNA is TGTGCCAGCAGCCTTATGGGAGGGAACTATGGCTACACCTTC.

This chain connects TRBV5-1 to TRBJ2-7; D is undetermined. Trimming left V 1 base short and J 9 bases short, with 17 bases between. The CDR3 spans 14 residues. Per the germline V gene, CDR1 is SGHRS and CDR2 is YFSETQ. The CDR3: CASSLSTAEFTQYF. Here the CDR3 DNA reads TGCGCCAGCAGCTTGTCAACCGCGGAGTTCACGCAGTACTTC. The full variable domain, rest sourced from reference TRBV5-1 and TRBJ2-7, is KAGVTQTPRYLIKTRGQQVTLSCSPISGHRSVSWYQQTPGQGLQFLFEYFSETQRNKGNFPGRFSGRQFSNSRSEMNVSTLELGDSALYLCASSLSTAEFTQYFGPGTRLTVT.

This clone occurred a few times. The chain couples TRBV7-9 to TRBJ2-1; D uncertain. Trimming cost V 6 bases and J 5 bases, with 17 bases left between them. Per the germline V gene, CDR1 is SEHNR and CDR2 is FQNEAQ (reference sequence). The CDR3 loop spans 15 amino acids. Here the CDR3 DNA reads TGTGCCAGCAGACCCACAGCCAAGATAAACAATGAGCAGTTCTTC. Its protein is CASRPTAKINNEQFF.

The chain couples TRBV19 to TRBJ1-2; D is perhaps TRBD1 (5 bases). The CDR3 consists of 16 residues. V was cut by 3 bases and J by 1 base, with 15 bases left in between. Germline V lookup: CDR1 LNHDA, CDR2 SQIVND (reference sequence). CDR3 in amino acids: CASSIGGHRLNYGYTF. In DNA, the CDR3 is TGTGCCAGTAGTATTGGTGGACACCGCCTTAACTATGGCTACACCTTC.

DNA of the CDR3: TGTGCCAGCAGTTTAACAGGGTGGGAGACCCAGTACTTC. Protein product: CASSLTGWETQYF. The V call is TRBV27, the J call TRBJ2-5; D is possibly TRBD1 (6 bases). This CDR3 region has 13 residues. V gave up 2 bases and J gave up 5 bases, with 9 bases separating them. Germline CDR1 reads MNHEY; CDR2 reads SMNVEV (reference sequence).

The chain uses TRBV28 and TRBJ1-5, with TRBD1 identical over 9 bases. Germline V lookup: CDR1 MDHEN, CDR2 SYDVKM. CDR3 size: 16 residues. V was clipped by 7 bases and J by 4 bases; unmatched bases: 11. The CDR3 coding sequence is TGTGCCAGCAACAACAGAGGGGACAGGGATAATCAGCCCCAGCATTTT. Translation gives CASNNRGDRDNQPQHF.

This clone has only a few counts. V gene TRBV3-1 (or the pseudogene TRBV3-2) combines with J gene TRBJ2-7; 10 nucleotides line up with TRBD2. Germline loops: CDR1 LGHDT, CDR2 YNNKEL (reference sequence). The CDR3 loop spans 13 amino acids. Trimming removed 7 bases from V and 9 bases from J; junction bases left unmatched: 9. The CDR3 DNA reads TGTGCCAGCACAAGCGGGGGGGCTGGGTGGCAGTACTTC. Its translation is CASTSGGAGWQYF.

The chain couples TRBV5-1 to TRBJ2-1; no clear D. V shed 1 base and J shed 5 bases, with 13 bases lying between them. Germline-derived CDR1 and CDR2 are SGHRS and YFSETQ. The CDR3 extends over 15 amino acids. CDR3 bases: TGCGCCAGCAGCTTGACACAGCTCATCAACAATGAGCAGTTCTTC. Translated, it gives CASSLTQLINNEQFF.

J is TRBJ2-1 and V is TRBV2; weak D call: TRBD2 (6 bases). The CDR3 is 15 amino acids. Germline CDR1 reads SNHLY; CDR2 reads FYNNEI. V lost 7 bases and J lost 7, with 20 bases in between. CDR3 sequence: CASNLLSGFGNEQFF. For the CDR3, the DNA is TGTGCCAGCAACTTGCTCAGCGGGTTCGGGAATGAGCAGTTCTTC. Drawing the rest from reference TRBV2 and TRBJ2-1, the complete variable domain is EPEVTQTPSHQVTQMGQEVILRCVPISNHLYFYWYRQILGQKVEFLVSFYNNEISEKSEIFDDQFSVERPDGSNFTLKIRSTKLEDSAMYFCASNLLSGFGNEQFFGPGTRLTVL.

The chain couples TRBV7-2 to TRBJ2-3; no clear D. With 1 base removed from V and 5 bases from J, the gap between germline ends came to 7 bases. From germline, CDR1 is SGHTA and CDR2 FQGNSA. The CDR3 contains 13 residues. The CDR3: CASSLESRDTQYF. Here the CDR3 DNA reads TGTGCCAGCAGCTTAGAATCGCGAGATACGCAGTATTTT.

V is TRBV19 and J is TRBJ1-5, with a possible D match to TRBD1 (5 bases). The CDR3 length is 14 residues. Trimming left V 5 bases short and J 2 bases short, with 10 bases between. Germline CDR1 is LNHDA and CDR2 is SQIVND (reference sequence). The CDR3 sequence is CASSDRWGNQPQHF. CDR3 bases: TGTGCCAGTAGTGACAGATGGGGCAATCAGCCCCAGCATTTT.

V usage is TRBV28 and J usage is TRBJ2-3; 15 bases match TRBD2. This CDR3 is built from 20 residues. Germline CDR1 and CDR2: MDHEN and SYDVKM. Trimming at V came to 0 bases and at J to 2 bases, leaving 9 bases not matched to a gene. This CDR3 is CASSLWGLAGGHGSTDTQYF. The DNA of the CDR3 is TGTGCCAGCAGTTTATGGGGACTAGCGGGGGGCCACGGGTCCACAGATACGCAGTATTTT.